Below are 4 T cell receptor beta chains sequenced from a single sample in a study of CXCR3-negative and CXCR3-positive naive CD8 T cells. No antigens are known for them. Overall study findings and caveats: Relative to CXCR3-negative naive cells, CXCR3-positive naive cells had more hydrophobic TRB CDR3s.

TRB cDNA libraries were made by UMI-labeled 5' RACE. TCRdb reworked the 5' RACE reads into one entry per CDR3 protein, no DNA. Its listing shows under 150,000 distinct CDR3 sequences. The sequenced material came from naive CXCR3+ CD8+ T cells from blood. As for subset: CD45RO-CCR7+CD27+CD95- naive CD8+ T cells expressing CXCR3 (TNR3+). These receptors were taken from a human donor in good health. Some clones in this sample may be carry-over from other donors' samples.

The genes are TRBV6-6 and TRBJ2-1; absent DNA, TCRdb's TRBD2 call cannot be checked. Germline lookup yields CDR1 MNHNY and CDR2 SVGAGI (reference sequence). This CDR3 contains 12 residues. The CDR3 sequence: CASSYSQGQQFF.

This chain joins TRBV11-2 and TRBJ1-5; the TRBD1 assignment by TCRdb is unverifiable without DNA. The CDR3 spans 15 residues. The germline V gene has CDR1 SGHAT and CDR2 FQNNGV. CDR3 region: CASSLDRGAGQPQHF. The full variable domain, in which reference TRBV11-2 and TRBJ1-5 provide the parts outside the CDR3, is EAGVAQSPRYKIIEKRQSVAFWCNPISGHATLYWYQQILGQGPKLLIQFQNNGVVDDSQLPKDRFSAERLKGVDSTLKIQPAKLEDSAVYLCASSLDRGAGQPQHFGDGTRLSIL.

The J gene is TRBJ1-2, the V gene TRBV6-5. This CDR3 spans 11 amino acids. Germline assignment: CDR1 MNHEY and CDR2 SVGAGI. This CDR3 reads CASSFGSGYTF.

The CDR3 loop reads CASSWGQGARTEAFF. The gene calls are TRBV25-1 and TRBJ1-1; absent DNA, TCRdb's TRBD1 call cannot be checked. Germline loops: CDR1 MGHDK, CDR2 SYGVNS. This CDR3 spans 15 amino acids.